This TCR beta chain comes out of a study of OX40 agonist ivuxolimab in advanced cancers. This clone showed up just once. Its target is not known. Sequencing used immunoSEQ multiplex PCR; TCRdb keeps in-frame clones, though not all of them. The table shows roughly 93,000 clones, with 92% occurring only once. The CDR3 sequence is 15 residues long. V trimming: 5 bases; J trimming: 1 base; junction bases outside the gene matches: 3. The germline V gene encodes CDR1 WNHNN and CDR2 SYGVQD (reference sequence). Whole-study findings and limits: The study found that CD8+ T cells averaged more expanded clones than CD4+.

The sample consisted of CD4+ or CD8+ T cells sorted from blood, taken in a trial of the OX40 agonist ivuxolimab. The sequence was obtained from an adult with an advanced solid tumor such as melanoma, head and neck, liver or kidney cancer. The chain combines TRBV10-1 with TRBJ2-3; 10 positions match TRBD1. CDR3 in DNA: TGCGCCAGCAGTTCCGGGACAGGGGGCACAGATACGCAGTATTTT. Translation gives CASSSGTGGTDTQYF.